These T cell receptor beta chains were read from a single sample in a study of T cell responses to AZD1222 COVID-19 vaccine. Assay used: immunoSEQ multiplex PCR; TCRdb lists only in-frame clones, some missing. The data show some 130,000 clones, with about 87% seen just once and roughly 8.4% held by the top ten. Sequenced here: peripheral blood, sampled on day 0 of AZD1222 vaccination. The receptors here all came from an adult in good health. Each CDR3 is given with its conserved first and last residue. Each record gives: J gene, V gene, CDR3 length, D gene, CDR3 DNA, CDR3 protein. A D gene is named only where the DNA matches it firmly.

>TRBJ1-2|TRBV27|17|TRBD1
TGTGCCAGCAGTTTAACCCGACAGGGGGCGGTTAACTATGGCTACACCTTC
CASSLTRQGAVNYGYTF
>TRBJ2-1|TRBV7-3|12|.
TGTGCCAGCAGCTTACTGGGGCGTGAGCAGTTCTTC
CASSLLGREQFF
>TRBJ1-2|TRBV25-1|14|.
TGTGCCAGCAGTGGAACCGGGAAAAACTATGGCTACACCTTC
CASSGTGKNYGYTF
>TRBJ2-1|TRBV10-3|12|.
TGTGCCATCAGTGACAGAGCGTTTGAGCAGTTCTTC
CAISDRAFEQFF
>TRBJ2-3|TRBV18|14|.
TGTGCCAGTCGACGTCGGAGGGGTCCAGATACGCAGTATTTT
CASRRRRGPDTQYF
>TRBJ1-4|TRBV9|13|.
TGTGCCAGCAGCGTAGGGGTCACTGAAAAACTGTTTTTT
CASSVGVTEKLFF
>TRBJ1-1|TRBV2|14|TRBD1
TGTGCCAGCAGTCGGACAGGGATGAACACTGAAGCTTTCTTT
CASSRTGMNTEAFF
>TRBJ2-2|TRBV7-2|17|TRBD1
TGTGCCAGCAGCTTAGGGGGACAGGGCCGAACTGGAGGGGAGCTGTTTTTT
CASSLGGQGRTGGELFF
>TRBJ2-7|TRBV6-5|15|TRBD1
TGTGCCAGCAGACCCGACAGGGGCCGGGGTGGTGAGCAGTACTTC
CASRPDRGRGGEQYF
>TRBJ1-2|TRBV6-5|13|.
TGTGCCAGCAGGGTTCGGGTTGGAAATGGCTACACCTTC
CASRVRVGNGYTF